This passage covers 22 T cell receptor beta chains from one sample sequenced in a study of OX40 agonist ivuxolimab in advanced cancers. The repertoire was sequenced with immunoSEQ multiplex PCR; TCRdb's copy has only in-frame clones and lacks some. This table has 48,000 or so clones, approximately 90% appearing once. The material sequenced was CD4+ or CD8+ T cells sorted from blood, taken in a trial of the OX40 agonist ivuxolimab. Receptors originate from an adult with an advanced solid tumor such as melanoma, head and neck, liver or kidney cancer.

The CDR3 loop is CASSLGGAGSYNEQFF. DNA of the CDR3: TGTGCCAGCAGCTTAGGAGGGGCAGGCTCCTACAATGAGCAGTTCTTC. The genes are TRBV7-8 and TRBJ2-1; D is tentatively TRBD1 or TRBD2 (5 bases each). The CDR3 extends over 16 amino acids. Per germline, CDR1 SGHVS and CDR2 FQNEAQ. V lost 1 base to trimming and J lost 0 bases, with 10 bases between them.

The rearrangement joins TRBV4-1 to TRBJ2-7, with a weak D call TRBD1 (6 bases). The germline V gene has CDR1 MGHRA and CDR2 YSYEKL. V lost 1 base and J lost 2, with 12 bases in between. The CDR3 is made up of 15 amino acids. Here the CDR3 DNA reads TGCGCCAGCAGCCAAGTGAGGGGGTCCACCTACGAGCAGTACTTC. This gives the protein CASSQVRGSTYEQYF.

J is TRBJ2-7 and V is TRBV18; tentative D call: TRBD2 (6 bases). There are 14 residues in the CDR3. Germline CDR1 is KGHSH and CDR2 is LQKENI. Trimming removed 3 bases at V and 4 bases at J, with 13 bases between. CDR3 amino acids: CASSPPGGPYEQYF. CDR3 DNA: TGTGCCAGCTCACCCCCCGGGGGTCCGTACGAGCAGTACTTC.

The rearrangement joins TRBV7-2 to TRBJ2-4; D is unresolved. Germline loops: CDR1 SGHTA, CDR2 FQGNSA. The V gene lost 5 bases and the J gene lost 7 bases, with 21 bases spanning the gap. The CDR3 is made up of 16 amino acids. The CDR3 loop is CASSENSFTIPNIQYF. CDR3 in DNA: TGTGCCAGCAGCGAGAACAGTTTTACTATACCTAACATTCAGTACTTC.

This clone was seen repeatedly, ten times or more. The rearrangement joins TRBV5-6 to TRBJ2-7; tentative D call: TRBD1 (6 bases). Trimming shortened V by 4 bases and J by 2 bases, and 13 bases separated the two germline ends. The germline V gene has CDR1 SGHDT and CDR2 YYEEEE. CDR3 length: 14 residues. CDR3 nucleotide sequence: TGTGCCAGCAGCGACCAGGGGATTGCCTACGAGCAGTACTTC. Residues: CASSDQGIAYEQYF.

This clone showed up just once. This chain connects TRBV7-9 to TRBJ1-1, with D maybe TRBD1 (6 bases). V lost 5 bases and J 5 bases, leaving 18 bases between the germline ends. This CDR3 has 15 residues. The germline V gene encodes CDR1 SEHNR and CDR2 FQNEAQ (reference sequence). CDR3 loop: CASSLVDGGETEAFF. Here the CDR3 DNA reads TGTGCCAGCAGCCTCGTTGATGGGGGCGAGACTGAAGCTTTCTTT.

For the CDR3, the DNA is TGTGCCAGCAGCTCTGTCCCCGGCACAGATACGCAGTATTTT. It is translated as CASSSVPGTDTQYF. This chain joins TRBV6-5 and TRBJ2-3, with D unclear. V lost 6 bases and J lost 1, with 11 bases in between. The CDR3 is made up of 14 amino acids. Germline assignment: CDR1 MNHEY and CDR2 SVGAGI.

The chain carries TRBV6-5 and TRBJ2-1; maybe TRBD1 (6 bases). CDR1 MNHEY and CDR2 SVGAGI come from the germline V gene. The V gene lost 2 bases and the J gene lost 4 bases, with 6 bases spanning the gap. CDR3 size: 13 residues. CDR3 in DNA: TGTGCCAGCAGTTACGGACAGTACAATGAGCAGTTCTTC. It specifies CASSYGQYNEQFF.

The chain couples TRBV9 to TRBJ2-2; TRBD1 agrees at 9 bases. The CDR3 has 15 amino acids. Germline-derived CDR1 and CDR2 are SGDLS and YYNGEE. V lost 4 bases and J lost 6; bases outside the gene matches: 7. CDR3 loop: CASSPGTGTAGELFF. The CDR3 region has the DNA TGTGCCAGCAGCCCAGGGACAGGGACAGCCGGGGAGCTGTTTTTT.

This chain links TRBV27 with TRBJ2-5; D unclear. There are 14 residues in the CDR3. The germline V and J ends were trimmed by 2 bases and 5 bases, with 12 bases remaining between them. Per the germline V gene, CDR1 is MNHEY and CDR2 is SMNVEV (reference sequence). CDR3 region: CASSLRLEWETQYF. DNA for the CDR3: TGTGCCAGCAGTTTACGGCTAGAATGGGAGACCCAGTACTTC.

The chain couples TRBV11-2 to TRBJ2-1; 8 nucleotides agree with TRBD2. This CDR3 has 14 residues. V dropped 3 bases and J dropped 6; count of bases not matched to a gene: 4. Germline V gene data show CDR1 as SGHAT and CDR2 as FQNNGV. DNA of the CDR3: TGTGCCAGCAGCTTGGGACTAGGGGGCAATGAGCAGTTCTTC. Amino acid sequence: CASSLGLGGNEQFF.

The chain couples TRBV27 to TRBJ2-7; D is ambiguous. The germline CDR1 and CDR2 sequences are MNHEY and SMNVEV (reference sequence). The CDR3 contains 13 residues. V lost 6 bases to trimming and J lost 2 bases, with 11 bases between them. The CDR3, as DNA: TGTGCCAGCAGCAAATTATCGGCCTACGAGCAGTACTTC. This encodes CASSKLSAYEQYF.

The chain is built from TRBV7-2 and TRBJ2-3; D gene ambiguous. The CDR3 extends over 13 amino acids. Germline V CDR1 and CDR2: SGHTA, FQGNSA. Between the trimmed V and J ends, which lost 2 bases and 2 bases, there was a span of 5 bases. The CDR3 spells CASSLLYTDTQYF. The CDR3 nucleotides are TGTGCCAGCAGCTTACTCTACACAGATACGCAGTATTTT.

The count of this clone is one. The V call is TRBV29-1, the J call TRBJ2-2, with TRBD1 matching over 9 bases. The CDR3 length is 14 residues. Germline V CDR1 and CDR2: SQVTM, ANQGSEA. Trimming cost V 4 bases and J 3 bases; bases outside gene matches: 3. DNA of the CDR3: TGCAGCGTTGGAGGGACAGGGTACACCGGGGAGCTGTTTTTT. Protein: CSVGGTGYTGELFF.

This sequence joins TRBV6-5 and TRBJ1-1, with D perhaps TRBD1 (5 bases). Trimming removed 2 bases at V and 7 bases at J, with 11 bases between. CDR1 and CDR2 (germline): MNHEY, SVGAGI. The CDR3 has 13 amino acids. The CDR3 nucleotides are TGTGCCAGCAGTTACAGGGAGGGGATTGAAGCTTTCTTT. This translates into CASSYREGIEAFF.

The sample holds a few counts of this clone. The CDR3 DNA reads as TGCGCCAGCAGTCTGGACAGTGGAGGGACTGAAGCTTTCTTT. Translated: CASSLDSGGTEAFF. The chain links TRBV10-1 to TRBJ1-1, with a tentative D call TRBD1 (6 bases). Germline V gene sequence: CDR1 WNHNN, CDR2 SYGVQD (reference sequence). Trimming stripped 5 bases from V and 5 bases from J, with 15 bases between. The CDR3 length is 14 residues.

This rearrangement joins TRBV7-9 to TRBJ2-5; D is perhaps TRBD1 (6 bases). Deletions cut 6 bases from V and 4 bases from J, with 18 bases between. This CDR3 region has 15 residues. CDR1 is SEHNR, CDR2 FQNEAQ, per germline (reference sequence). The chain's CDR3 is CASSTPPGVAETQYF. DNA for the CDR3: TGTGCCAGCAGTACCCCCCCAGGGGTCGCAGAGACCCAGTACTTC.

The rearrangement uses TRBV4-3 and TRBJ2-3; 10 nucleotides agree with TRBD2. The CDR3 contains 18 residues. The ends lost 1 base at V and 4 bases at J; junction bases unmatched: 11. Looked up from germline, CDR1 is LGHNA and CDR2 is YSLEER. This CDR3 reads CASSQVRNSGGASDTQYF. In nucleotides, the CDR3 is TGCGCCAGCAGCCAAGTCCGGAACAGCGGGGGGGCCTCAGATACGCAGTATTTT.

This clone has just one count. V and J are TRBV9 and TRBJ2-3, with 10 bases lining up with TRBD1. The V and J ends lost 4 bases and 2 bases, in that order; junction bases with no gene match: 7. Germline CDR1 reads SGDLS; CDR2 reads YYNGEE. CDR3 length equals 16 residues. The DNA for the CDR3 is TGTGCCAGCAGCACCCGACAGGGGGCCGACACAGATACGCAGTATTTT. Encoded protein: CASSTRQGADTDTQYF.

The rearrangement uses TRBV27 and TRBJ1-1; the match to TRBD1 covers 9 bases. CDR1 is MNHEY, CDR2 SMNVEV, per germline (reference sequence). The V segment lost 8 bases and the J segment 4 bases; nucleotides outside the gene matches: 8. This CDR3 comprises 14 residues. The CDR3 sequence is CASAPQGAFTEAFF. In DNA, the CDR3 is TGTGCCAGCGCACCACAGGGGGCTTTCACTGAAGCTTTCTTT.

V gene TRBV13 combines with J gene TRBJ2-7; D may be TRBD1 or TRBD2 (5 bases each). V was shortened by 3 bases and J by 2 bases, with 11 bases between the two germline ends. CDR1 is PRHDT, CDR2 FYEKMQ, per germline (reference sequence). This CDR3 has 14 amino acids. CDR3 bases: TGTGCCAGCAGCTTCGGGACGCCTGCCTACGAGCAGTACTTC. This codes for CASSFGTPAYEQYF.

This chain uses TRBV6-4 with TRBJ2-2; D ambiguous. The CDR3 is 17 amino acids. V lost 0 bases, J lost 4 bases, and 15 bases lay in between. The V gene's germline CDR1 is MRHNA and CDR2 SNTAGT. CDR3 nucleotide sequence: TGTGCCAGCAGTGACTCTCGAATAGACTCAGGCACCGGGGAGCTGTTTTTT. This encodes CASSDSRIDSGTGELFF.